The 18 T cell receptor beta chains below all came from one sample that was sequenced in a study of shared clonotypes between healthy human individuals. The assay was immunoSEQ multiplex PCR, and TCRdb's table has in-frame clones only and misses some. Of 2 million or so clones listed, roughly 94% were seen once; the top ten hold about 0.13%. Sample: naive CD4+ T cells sorted from blood. Indicated subset: CD45RA+ positively selected. All receptors come from a young man in good health.

The J gene is TRBJ1-2, the V gene TRBV6-5, with a tentative D call TRBD1 (5 bases). The CDR3 is made up of 13 amino acids. The V gene's germline CDR1 is MNHEY and CDR2 SVGAGI. The germline V and J ends were trimmed by 6 bases and 8 bases, with 16 bases remaining between them. CDR3 amino acids: CASRRGPEGGYTF. The CDR3 region has the DNA TGTGCCAGCAGGAGGGGTCCAGAAGGGGGCTACACCTTC.

The V gene is TRBV28, the J gene TRBJ1-5, with a weak D call TRBD1 (5 bases). The germline V gene encodes CDR1 MDHEN and CDR2 SYDVKM. The CDR3 loop spans 16 amino acids. Trimming removed 3 bases from V and 1 base from J, with 13 bases in between. The CDR3 region is CASSFYEKGSNQPQHF. CDR3 coding DNA: TGTGCCAGCAGTTTTTACGAAAAGGGGAGCAATCAGCCCCAGCATTTT.

V usage is TRBV7-9 and J usage is TRBJ1-1; D is ambiguous. CDR1 is SEHNR and CDR2 is FQNEAQ in the germline V gene (reference sequence). Between the trimmed V and J ends, which lost 5 bases and 3 bases, there was a span of 10 bases. The CDR3 totals 13 residues. CDR3 protein: CASSLTSYTEAFF. CDR3 coding DNA: TGTGCCAGCAGCCTCACAAGTTACACTGAAGCTTTCTTT. The variable domain in full, completed from reference TRBV7-9 and TRBJ1-1, reads DTGVSQNPRHKITKRGQNVTFRCDPISEHNRLYWYRQTLGQGPEFLTYFQNEAQLEKSRLLSDRFSAERPKGSFSTLEIQRTEQGDSAMYLCASSLTSYTEAFFGQGTRLTVV.

This rearrangement joins TRBV6-1 to TRBJ1-4, with 7 bases identical to TRBD1. Germline trimming cut 0 bases from V and 1 base from J; bases unmatched to any gene: 5. Germline CDR1 reads MNHNS; CDR2 reads SASEGT. CDR3 size: 17 residues. The CDR3 region is CASSEATQGLTNEKLFF. The CDR3 region has the DNA TGTGCCAGCAGTGAAGCGACACAGGGGTTAACTAATGAAAAACTGTTTTTT.

The chain uses TRBV7-2 and TRBJ2-7; 13 positions match TRBD2. The CDR3 is made up of 16 amino acids. Looked up from germline, CDR1 is SGHTA and CDR2 is FQGNSA. J was trimmed by 2 bases and V by 5 bases; bases with no gene match: 6. The CDR3 coding sequence is TGTGCCAGCAGCCCTTCTGGACTAGCGGGAGCCTACGAGCAGTACTTC. As protein: CASSPSGLAGAYEQYF.

The V and J genes are TRBV18 and TRBJ1-6; D is unresolved. There are 13 residues in the CDR3. Germline-derived CDR1 and CDR2 are KGHSH and LQKENI. The ends were cut back, 3 bases at V and 5 bases at J, with 5 bases in the middle. Here the CDR3 DNA reads TGTGCCAGCTCACCTACAGATAATTCACCCCTCCACTTT. Amino acid sequence: CASSPTDNSPLHF.

This clone has just one count. The rearrangement uses TRBV5-1 and TRBJ2-7, with 8 bases fitting TRBD2. The CDR3 spans 14 residues. J was trimmed by 3 bases and V by 1 base; bases with no gene match: 3. CDR1 and CDR2 (germline): SGHRS, YFSETQ. The DNA of the CDR3 is TGCGCCAGCAGCTTGTTGACTAGCGTCTACGAGCAGTACTTC. Amino acids: CASSLLTSVYEQYF.

The CDR3 DNA reads as TGCAGCGTAGGGATTACTGAAGCTTTCTTT. Translated, it gives CSVGITEAFF. This rearrangement joins TRBV29-1 to TRBJ1-1; no firm D call. V was pared by 6 bases and J by 5 bases, with 7 bases between. The germline gives CDR1 SQVTM, CDR2 ANQGSEA. The CDR3 length is 10 residues.

V gene TRBV6-5 combines with J gene TRBJ2-7, with D perhaps matching TRBD2 (7 bases). The CDR3 runs 14 residues. Germline assignment: CDR1 MNHEY and CDR2 SVGAGI. Trimming removed 6 bases at V and 2 bases at J, with 14 bases between. CDR3 sequence: CASSPRGGPYEQYF. The CDR3 DNA sequence: TGTGCCAGCAGCCCACGCGGGGGCCCCTACGAGCAGTACTTC.

The chain couples TRBV29-1 to TRBJ2-7; 8 bases line up with TRBD1. The CDR3 is made up of 11 amino acids. After removal of 6 bases from V and 7 bases from J, the junction contained 5 bases not matched to a gene. Germline values: CDR1 SQVTM, CDR2 ANQGSEA. As DNA, the CDR3 is TGCAGCGTCTGGACAGGGTGGGAGCAGTACTTC. It encodes CSVWTGWEQYF.

The chain carries TRBV5-1 and TRBJ1-1, with D maybe TRBD1 (5 bases). CDR3 length: 14 residues. V lost 4 bases to trimming and J lost 0 bases, with 10 bases between them. Per germline, CDR1 SGHRS and CDR2 YFSETQ. The CDR3 loop reads CASSIRDLNTEAFF. The DNA for the CDR3 is TGCGCCAGCAGCATCCGGGACCTGAACACTGAAGCTTTCTTT.

This chain joins TRBV19 and TRBJ1-5; D not certain. Germline V CDR1 and CDR2: LNHDA, SQIVND (reference sequence). Deletions cut 8 bases from V and 3 bases from J, with 8 bases between. CDR3 size: 12 residues. CDR3: CASPAVNQPQHF. The CDR3 DNA is TGTGCCAGTCCGGCAGTCAATCAGCCCCAGCATTTT.

This chain uses TRBV30 with TRBJ2-5; D may be TRBD2 (5 bases). V was cut by 1 base and J by 4 bases, with 7 bases left in between. The CDR3 contains 12 residues. Germline V gene sequence: CDR1 GTSNPN, CDR2 SVGIG (reference sequence). CDR3 coding DNA: TGTGCCTGGAGTGGGGAGACAGAGACCCAGTACTTC. Residues: CAWSGETETQYF. Full variable domain (missing parts from reference TRBV30 and TRBJ2-5): SQTIHQWPATLVQPVGSPLSLECTVEGTSNPNLYWYRQAAGRGLQLLFYSVGIGQISSEVPQNLSASRPQDRQFILSSKKLLLSDSGFYLCAWSGETETQYFGPGTRLLVL.

A word on this clone: Its ends do not fully match the called genes, so a read error is possible. V usage is TRBV6-1 and J usage is TRBJ1-2; TRBD1 agrees at 7 bases. The CDR3 is made up of 14 amino acids. CDR1 MNHNS and CDR2 SASEGT come from the germline V gene. CDR3: CASSKAGTDYGYTF. In nucleotides, the CDR3 is TGTGCCAGCAGTAAAGCCGGGACAGATTATGGCTACACCTTC.

This rearrangement joins TRBV4-1 to TRBJ1-2, with D possibly being TRBD1 (6 bases). Germline V gene lookup returns CDR1 MGHRA and CDR2 YSYEKL. CDR3 length: 16 residues. V lost 0 bases, J lost 0 bases, and 11 bases lay in between. The CDR3 is CASSQDRTVANYGYTF. In DNA, the CDR3 is TGCGCCAGCAGCCAAGATCGGACAGTAGCTAACTATGGCTACACCTTC.

The CDR3 loop reads CATLGQGRIGELFF. As DNA, the CDR3 is TGTGCCACCCTAGGACAGGGGAGAATCGGGGAGCTGTTTTTT. This chain links TRBV6-5 with TRBJ2-2; 9 nucleotides align to TRBD1. The CDR3 is made up of 14 amino acids. V trimming: 10 bases; J trimming: 7 bases; junction bases outside the gene matches: 10. Per germline, CDR1 MNHEY and CDR2 SVGAGI.

The chain has TRBV6-6 and TRBJ1-5; 9 bases fit TRBD1. V shed 1 base and J 7 bases; nucleotides not matched to a gene: 2. Per germline, CDR1 MNHNY and CDR2 SVGAGI (reference sequence). The CDR3 totals 14 residues. The CDR3 loop reads CASSYWDREQPQHF. CDR3 in DNA: TGTGCCAGCAGTTACTGGGACAGGGAACAGCCCCAGCATTTT.

Regarding this clone: At one of its ends the junction is not consistent with the germline gene, which may arise from a read error. This chain uses TRBV5-1 with TRBJ2-2; 10 bases agree with TRBD2. The germline V gene encodes CDR1 SGHRS and CDR2 YFSETQ. This CDR3 has 18 amino acids. CDR3: CAGSLGLAGERNTGELFF. The CDR3 DNA is TGCGCCGGCAGCTTAGGTCTAGCGGGGGAGCGGAACACCGGGGAGCTGTTTTTT.